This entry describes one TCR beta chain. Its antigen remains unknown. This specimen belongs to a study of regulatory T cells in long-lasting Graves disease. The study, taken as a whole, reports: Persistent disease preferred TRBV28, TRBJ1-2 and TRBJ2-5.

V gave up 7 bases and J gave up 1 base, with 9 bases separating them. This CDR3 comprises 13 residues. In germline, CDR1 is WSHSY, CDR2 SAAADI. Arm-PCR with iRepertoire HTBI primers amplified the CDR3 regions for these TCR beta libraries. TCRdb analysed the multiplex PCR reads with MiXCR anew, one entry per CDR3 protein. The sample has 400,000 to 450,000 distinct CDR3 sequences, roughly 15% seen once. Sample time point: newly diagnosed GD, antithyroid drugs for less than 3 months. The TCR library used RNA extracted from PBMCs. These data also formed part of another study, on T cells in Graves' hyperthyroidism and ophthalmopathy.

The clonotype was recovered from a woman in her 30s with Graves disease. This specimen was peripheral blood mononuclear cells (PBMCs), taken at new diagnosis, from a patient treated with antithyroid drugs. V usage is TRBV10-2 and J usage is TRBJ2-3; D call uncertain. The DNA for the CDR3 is TGCGCCAGCAAGGGCGGCCGCACAGATACGCAGTATTTT. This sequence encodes CASKGGRTDTQYF.